This T cell receptor (beta chain) was sequenced during a study of blood T cell repertoires in COVID-19. TCRdb's table, derived via immunoSEQ multiplex PCR, lists solely in-frame clones and lacks some. The top ten clones hold approximately 0.48% of a sample with about 180,000 clones, roughly 90% of them seen once. Losses at the gene ends were 4 bases for V and 6 bases for J; bases not matched to a gene: 16. There are 17 residues in the CDR3. Germline V gene data show CDR1 as SGDLS and CDR2 as YYNGEE. The V and J genes are TRBV9 and TRBJ2-1, with TRBD2 matching 7 bases. This TCR came from a man in his fifties with acute or convalescent COVID-19. The sample consisted of peripheral blood. This CDR3 is CASSPRSGGGLLNEQFF. The CDR3 DNA reads TGTGCCAGCAGCCCGCGAAGCGGCGGGGGACTCCTCAATGAGCAGTTCTTC.